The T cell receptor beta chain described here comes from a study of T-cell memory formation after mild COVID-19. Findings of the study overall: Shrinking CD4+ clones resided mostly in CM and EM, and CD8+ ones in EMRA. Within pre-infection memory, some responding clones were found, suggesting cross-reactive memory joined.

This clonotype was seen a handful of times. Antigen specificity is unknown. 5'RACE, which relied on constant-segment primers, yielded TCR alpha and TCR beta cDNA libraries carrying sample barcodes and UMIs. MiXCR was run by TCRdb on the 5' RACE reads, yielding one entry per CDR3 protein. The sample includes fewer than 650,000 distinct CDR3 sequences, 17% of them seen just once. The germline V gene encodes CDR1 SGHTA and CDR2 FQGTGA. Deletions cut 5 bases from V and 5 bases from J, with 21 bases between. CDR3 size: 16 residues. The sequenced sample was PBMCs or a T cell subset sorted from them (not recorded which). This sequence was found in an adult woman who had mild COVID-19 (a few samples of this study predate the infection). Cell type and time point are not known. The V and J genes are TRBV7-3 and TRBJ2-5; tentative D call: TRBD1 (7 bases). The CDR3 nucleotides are TGTGCCAGCAGCCCCCGGACAGGTCCCCGGGGGGAGACCCAGTACTTC. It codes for CASSPRTGPRGETQYF.